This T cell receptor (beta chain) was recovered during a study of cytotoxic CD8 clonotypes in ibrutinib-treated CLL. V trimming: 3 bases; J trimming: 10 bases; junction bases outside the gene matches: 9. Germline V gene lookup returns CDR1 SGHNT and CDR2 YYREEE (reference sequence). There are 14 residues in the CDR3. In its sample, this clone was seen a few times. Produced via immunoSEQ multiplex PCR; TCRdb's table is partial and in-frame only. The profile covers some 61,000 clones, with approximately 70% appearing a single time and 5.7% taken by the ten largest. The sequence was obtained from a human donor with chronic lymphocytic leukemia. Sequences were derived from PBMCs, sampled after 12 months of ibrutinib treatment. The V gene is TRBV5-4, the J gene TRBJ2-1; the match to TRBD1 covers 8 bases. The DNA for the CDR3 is TGTGCCAGCAGCTCCCTGGACAGGGATGACGAGCAGTTCTTC. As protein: CASSSLDRDDEQFF.